The clone carrying this T cell receptor beta chain was found a few times. Its antigen is not known. This entry is derived from a study of post-analysis software for immune sequencing data. The CDR3 is made up of 13 amino acids. Trimming removed 6 bases at V and 0 bases at J, with 11 bases between. Germline CDR1 SQVTM, CDR2 ANQGSEA. The TCR beta cDNA libraries contained unique molecular identifiers. TCRdb fed the PCR reads into MiXCR, producing one record per CDR3 protein. The sample lists approximately 360,000 distinct CDR3 sequences, less than 35% occurring once. Whole-study results and caveats: Normalized Chao1 diversity was significantly lower in multiple sclerosis patients than in controls. Controls showed lower frequencies than patients for 5 or 6 TRBV segments, and TRBV5-6, TRBV5-1 and TRBV20-1 were among these. Strong co-clustering by F measure linked samples that shared a preparation batch.

The receptor was derived from a girl aged 10 to 17 with multiple sclerosis. Material: blood. The V and J genes are TRBV29-1 and TRBJ1-1; D remains unclear. CDR3 in DNA: TGCAGCGTCCGGACGGATATGAACACTGAAGCTTTCTTT. It is translated as CSVRTDMNTEAFF. The full variable domain, rest sourced from reference TRBV29-1 and TRBJ1-1, is SAVISQKPSRDICQRGTSLTIQCQVDSQVTMMFWYRQQPGQSLTLIATANQGSEATYESGFVIDKFPISRPNLTFSTLTVSNMSPEDSSIYLCSVRTDMNTEAFFGQGTRLTVV.